These T cell receptor beta chains were read from a single sample in a study of early T cells in non-severe SARS-CoV-2 infection. From the 5' RACE reads, TCRdb called clonotypes with MiXCR, one entry per CDR3 protein. The data contain 30,000 to 40,000 distinct CDR3 sequences, 7.1% of them singletons. Source: whole blood, taken at baseline. These receptors were taken from an adult who was a healthcare worker with PCR-confirmed SARS-CoV-2 infection or an uninfected control (not recorded which). Both conserved end residues are part of each CDR3. Fields, in order: D gene, V gene, J gene, clone size, CDR3 protein, CDR3 DNA. The D gene is left open where the match is weak. Size tells how often a clone was seen (once, few, many) or the class of an expanded clone, and some rows leave it out.

D gene: NA
V gene: TRBV14
J gene: TRBJ1-3
clone size: few
CDR3 protein: CASSHYLSPGNTIYF
CDR3 DNA: TGTGCCAGCAGCCACTATCTGTCTCCTGGAAACACCATATATTTT

D gene: TRBD1
V gene: TRBV27
J gene: TRBJ2-7
clone size: many
CDR3 protein: CASSVRDRAYEQYF
CDR3 DNA: TGTGCCAGCAGTGTCCGGGACAGGGCCTACGAGCAGTACTTC

D gene: NA
V gene: TRBV3-1
J gene: TRBJ2-5
clone size: NA
CDR3 protein: CASSQELAGKTQYF
CDR3 DNA: TGTGCCAGCAGCCAAGAATTGGCAGGGAAGACCCAGTACTTC

D gene: TRBD2
V gene: TRBV4-1
J gene: TRBJ2-1
clone size: few
CDR3 protein: CASSQELAGGYNEQFF
CDR3 DNA: TGCGCCAGCAGCCAAGAACTAGCGGGAGGATACAATGAGCAGTTCTTC

D gene: TRBD1
V gene: TRBV5-6
J gene: TRBJ2-1
clone size: NA
CDR3 protein: CASSLAAGTGVGNEQFF
CDR3 DNA: TGTGCCAGCAGCTTGGCCGCAGGGACAGGGGTGGGCAATGAGCAGTTCTTC

D gene: NA
V gene: TRBV5-1
J gene: TRBJ2-7
clone size: many
CDR3 protein: CASSLRDSSLYEQYF
CDR3 DNA: TGCGCCAGCAGCTTGAGGGACTCCTCCCTCTACGAGCAGTACTTC

D gene: NA
V gene: TRBV20-1
J gene: TRBJ2-2
clone size: NA
CDR3 protein: CSALTAGGAGELFF
CDR3 DNA: TGCAGTGCCCTTACCGCAGGAGGGGCCGGGGAGCTGTTTTTT

D gene: NA
V gene: TRBV20-1
J gene: TRBJ2-3
clone size: many
CDR3 protein: CSAGGDSTQYF
CDR3 DNA: TGCAGTGCTGGGGGGGACAGTACGCAGTATTTT

D gene: NA
V gene: TRBV7-7
J gene: TRBJ2-1
clone size: many
CDR3 protein: CASSLSSLSEQFF
CDR3 DNA: TGTGCTAGCAGCTTATCTAGCCTGAGTGAGCAGTTCTTC

D gene: TRBD1
V gene: TRBV2
J gene: TRBJ1-2
clone size: NA
CDR3 protein: CASSAAGGRSTIGYTF
CDR3 DNA: TGTGCCAGCAGTGCGGCAGGGGGAAGGTCGACTATTGGCTACACCTTC

D gene: TRBD1
V gene: TRBV12-3/TRBV12-4
J gene: TRBJ2-2
clone size: many
CDR3 protein: CASSPRDRLQRGTGELFF
CDR3 DNA: TGTGCCAGCAGTCCCCGGGACAGGCTGCAAAGGGGCACCGGGGAGCTGTTTTTT

D gene: NA
V gene: TRBV12-3/TRBV12-4
J gene: TRBJ1-2
clone size: NA
CDR3 protein: CASSRELAGYGYTF
CDR3 DNA: TGTGCCAGCAGTAGAGAGCTAGCAGGCTATGGCTACACCTTC

D gene: NA
V gene: TRBV5-4
J gene: TRBJ2-5
clone size: many
CDR3 protein: CASSPGPRDQETQYF
CDR3 DNA: TGTGCCAGCAGCCCCGGACCAAGGGATCAAGAGACCCAGTACTTC

D gene: TRBD1
V gene: TRBV7-2
J gene: TRBJ2-2
clone size: many
CDR3 protein: CASSLGGQTSLTGELFF
CDR3 DNA: TGTGCCAGCAGCTTAGGGGGACAGACAAGCCTCACCGGGGAGCTGTTTTTT

D gene: NA
V gene: TRBV3-1
J gene: TRBJ2-5
clone size: NA
CDR3 protein: CASSHSGATGETQYF
CDR3 DNA: TGTGCCAGCAGCCACTCCGGGGCCACGGGGGAGACCCAGTACTTC

D gene: NA
V gene: TRBV6-5
J gene: TRBJ2-1
clone size: many
CDR3 protein: CASRTGVYNEQFF
CDR3 DNA: TGTGCCAGCAGAACGGGAGTATACAATGAGCAGTTCTTC